This record looks at one T cell receptor (beta chain) sequence and its context. The data derive from a study of blood T cell repertoires in COVID-19. The overall study: Researchers got acute and convalescent COVID-19 samples from the United States, Italy and Spain. Nucleic acid was either cDNA or gDNA, and it came from T cells, B-cell-depleted T cells, or PBMCs.

Original handling: Reference gene primer amplification yielded estimated nucleated cell counts. Sequencing used immunoSEQ multiplex PCR; TCRdb keeps in-frame clones, though not all of them. The DNA gave D and trimming, while V, J and clone size come from that table. This sample has about 300,000 clones, with roughly 90% found just once. The sample was peripheral blood. The receptor was derived from a young man with active or convalescent COVID-19.

CDR3 residues: CASSVGQGKNNEQFF. The CDR3 nucleotides are TGTGCCAGCAGCGTAGGACAGGGGAAGAACAATGAGCAGTTCTTC. The chain links TRBV9 to TRBJ2-1, with 8 bases fitting TRBD1. The CDR3 has 15 amino acids. V shed 0 bases and J 5 bases; nucleotides not matched to a gene: 4. CDR1 SGDLS and CDR2 YYNGEE come from the germline V gene.